This T cell receptor beta chain was documented in a study of monozygotic twins with inflammatory bowel disease. Added by template switching were UMIs that each held a 6-nucleotide sample barcode. TCRdb reanalyzed the 5' RACE reads and collapses them to one entry per CDR3 protein, without DNA. The sample has around 380,000 distinct CDR3 sequences; the top ten hold around 2.4%. A note on this clonotype: No antigen is known for it.

Study-level results: Discordant twins had repertoire similarity that did not differ from that of concordant twins, possibly from limited power. Inverse Simpson values showed less TCRbeta diversity in IBD patients than in their healthy co-twins.

CDR3 length: 11 amino acids. Germline CDR1 ENHRY, CDR2 SYGVKD. The rearrangement links TRBV10-3 to TRBJ1-1; TCRdb names TRBD1, which stays unverified in the absence of DNA. The sequenced sample consisted of blood. This sequence originates from a human donor with ulcerative colitis or Crohn's disease, or a healthy co-twin of an affected twin (not recorded which). CDR3 loop: CATARNTEAFF.